Listed here are 8 T cell receptor beta chains from one sample, sequenced in a study of early T cells in non-severe SARS-CoV-2 infection (dated by TCRdb to the early 2020s). The library was prepared using 5' RACE. Sequencing instrument: NextSeq 500. TCRdb reworked the public reads: Q25 trimming with fastp, MiXCR clone assembly, productive beta chains retained. Rows merge per CDR3 protein into single entries with the most common DNA and genes. For this sample the table gives about 64,000 distinct CDR3 sequences, of which roughly 18% were detected only once. The top ten constitute approximately 9% of the sample. The sequenced sample was whole blood, obtained at baseline. The receptors originated from an adult who was a healthcare worker with PCR-confirmed SARS-CoV-2 infection or an uninfected control (not recorded which).

The rearrangement uses TRBV28 and TRBJ1-3, with D maybe TRBD1 (6 bases). The CDR3 sequence is 17 residues long. V lost 3 bases and J lost 0, with 15 bases in between. CDR1 and CDR2 from the germline V gene are MDHEN and SYDVKM. CDR3 DNA sequence: TGTGCCAGCAGTTTTGGTCCAGGGGAATACTCTGGAAACACCATATATTTT. Translating it yields CASSFGPGEYSGNTIYF.

Only a few counts were recorded for this clonotype. This rearrangement joins TRBV5-1 to TRBJ2-6, with 7 bases matching TRBD1. Germline V CDR1 and CDR2: SGHRS, YFSETQ. The CDR3 covers 15 residues. V lost 3 bases to trimming and J lost 0 bases; unmatched junction nucleotides: 0. This CDR3 reads CASSWDSSGANVLTF. DNA for the CDR3: TGCGCCAGCAGCTGGGACAGCTCTGGGGCCAACGTCCTGACTTTC.

V usage is TRBV7-9 and J usage is TRBJ2-4; tentative D call: TRBD2 (6 bases). Germline V gene lookup returns CDR1 SEHNR and CDR2 FQNEAQ (reference sequence). The V end lost 3 bases, the J end lost 8 bases, and 8 bases lay between the germline ends. This CDR3 is built from 12 residues. As DNA, the CDR3 is TGTGCCAGCAGCTTGGGAGGCGACATTCAGTACTTC. Encoded protein: CASSLGGDIQYF.

This clonotype was counted only a few times. The chain carries TRBV7-9 and TRBJ1-1, with 8 nucleotides matching TRBD1. The CDR3 runs to 20 residues. J lost 6 bases, V lost 1 base, and 22 bases had no gene match. Germline CDR1 reads SEHNR; CDR2 reads FQNEAQ (reference sequence). This CDR3 reads CASSLDSKVLSTGGFSEAFF. The DNA for the CDR3 is TGTGCCAGCAGCTTAGACTCGAAGGTTTTGTCCACAGGGGGTTTCTCTGAAGCTTTCTTT.

This clonotype was seen a few times. The chain combines TRBV6-2 or TRBV6-3 with TRBJ2-5, with D hard to call. V dropped 5 bases and J dropped 1 base, with 14 bases sitting between them. CDR3 length: 15 residues. CDR1 MNHEY and CDR2 SVGEGT come from the germline V gene. The CDR3 DNA follows: TGTGCCAGCAGTGCTAAAAGGACGGCCCAAGAGACCCAGTACTTC. Encoded protein: CASSAKRTAQETQYF.

The table lists this clonotype with many counts. V and J are TRBV25-1 and TRBJ2-2, with D possibly being TRBD1 or TRBD2 (6 bases each). Per the germline V gene, CDR1 is MGHDK and CDR2 is SYGVNS. V was pared by 5 bases and J by 3 bases, with 16 bases between. The length of the CDR3 is 16 residues. CDR3 protein: CASSSGPGGDTGELFF. The CDR3, as DNA: TGTGCCAGCAGTTCGGGGCCCGGGGGCGACACCGGGGAGCTGTTTTTT. The whole variable domain, remainder taken from reference TRBV25-1 and TRBJ2-2, is EADIYQTPRYLVIGTGKKITLECSQTMGHDKMYWYQQDPGMELHLIHYSYGVNSTEKGDLSSESTVSRIRTEHFPLTLESARPSHTSQYLCASSSGPGGDTGELFFGEGSRLTVL.

V and J are TRBV12-5 and TRBJ2-3, with 12 bases identical to TRBD2. The V segment lost 1 base and the J segment 5 bases; nucleotides outside the gene matches: 13. The germline gives CDR1 LGHNT, CDR2 FRNRAP. The CDR3 has 19 amino acids. This chain's CDR3 is CASGLARLAGELREDTQYF. For the CDR3, the DNA is TGTGCTAGTGGTTTGGCACGACTAGCGGGAGAACTTAGGGAAGATACGCAGTATTTT. Together with reference TRBV12-5 and TRBJ2-3, the CDR3 gives the full variable domain: DARVTQTPRHKVTEMGQEVTMRCQPILGHNTVFWYRQTMMQGLELLAYFRNRAPLDDSGMPKDRFSAEMPDATLATLKIQPSEPRDSAVYFCASGLARLAGELREDTQYFGPGTRLTVL.

This clonotype was counted between two and nine times. The V and J genes are TRBV5-1 and TRBJ2-1; D remains unclear. CDR3 length: 15 residues. V was shortened by 3 bases and J by 0 bases, with 10 bases between the two germline ends. The germline gives CDR1 SGHRS, CDR2 YFSETQ. The DNA for the CDR3 is TGCGCCAGCAGCTCAACTCCGAGCTCCTACAATGAGCAGTTCTTC. This sequence encodes CASSSTPSSYNEQFF. Based on the CDR3 plus reference TRBV5-1 and TRBJ2-1, the full variable domain is KAGVTQTPRYLIKTRGQQVTLSCSPISGHRSVSWYQQTPGQGLQFLFEYFSETQRNKGNFPGRFSGRQFSNSRSEMNVSTLELGDSALYLCASSSTPSSYNEQFFGPGTRLTVL.